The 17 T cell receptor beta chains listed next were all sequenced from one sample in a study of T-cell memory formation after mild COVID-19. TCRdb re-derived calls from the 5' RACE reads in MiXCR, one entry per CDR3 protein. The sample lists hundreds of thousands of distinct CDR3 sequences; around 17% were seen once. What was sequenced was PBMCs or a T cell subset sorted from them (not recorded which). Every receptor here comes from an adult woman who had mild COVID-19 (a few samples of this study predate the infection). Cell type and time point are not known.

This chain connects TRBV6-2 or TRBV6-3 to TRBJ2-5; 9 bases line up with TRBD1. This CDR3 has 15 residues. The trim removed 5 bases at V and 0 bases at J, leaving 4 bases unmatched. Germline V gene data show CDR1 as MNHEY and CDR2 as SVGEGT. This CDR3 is CASSGTGIYQETQYF. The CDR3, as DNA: TGTGCCAGCAGTGGGACAGGGATCTACCAAGAGACCCAGTACTTC.

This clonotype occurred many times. CDR3 residues: CASSVRDSNTGELFF. The DNA for the CDR3 is TGTGCCAGCAGCGTTCGGGACAGTAACACCGGGGAGCTGTTTTTT. J is TRBJ2-2 and V is TRBV7-8; 7 bases line up with TRBD1. The CDR3 has 15 residues. The germline gives CDR1 SGHVS, CDR2 FQNEAQ. The J segment lost 2 bases and the V segment lost 5 bases, leaving 5 bases of the junction unmatched.

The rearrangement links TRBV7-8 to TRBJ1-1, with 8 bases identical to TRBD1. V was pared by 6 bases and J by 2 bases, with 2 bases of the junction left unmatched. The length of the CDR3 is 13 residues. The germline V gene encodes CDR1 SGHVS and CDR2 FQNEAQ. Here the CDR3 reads CASRPGGNTEAFF. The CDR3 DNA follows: TGTGCCAGCAGGCCAGGGGGCAACACTGAAGCTTTCTTT.

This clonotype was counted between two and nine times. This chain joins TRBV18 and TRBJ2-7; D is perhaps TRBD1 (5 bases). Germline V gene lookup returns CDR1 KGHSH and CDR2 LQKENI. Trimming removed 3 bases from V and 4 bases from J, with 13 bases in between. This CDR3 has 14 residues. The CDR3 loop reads CASSPPIGVYEQYF. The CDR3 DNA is TGTGCCAGCTCACCTCCCATAGGGGTGTACGAGCAGTACTTC.

The CDR3 sequence: CASSRKRSEGRGVNNEQFF. The CDR3 region has the DNA TGTGCCAGCAGCCGAAAAAGGAGTGAAGGGCGGGGGGTTAACAATGAGCAGTTCTTC. The chain links TRBV14 to TRBJ2-1, with TRBD2 identical over 8 bases. The V gene's germline CDR1 is SGHDN and CDR2 FVKESK. The length of the CDR3 is 19 residues. The V segment lost 4 bases and the J segment 5 bases; nucleotides outside the gene matches: 19.

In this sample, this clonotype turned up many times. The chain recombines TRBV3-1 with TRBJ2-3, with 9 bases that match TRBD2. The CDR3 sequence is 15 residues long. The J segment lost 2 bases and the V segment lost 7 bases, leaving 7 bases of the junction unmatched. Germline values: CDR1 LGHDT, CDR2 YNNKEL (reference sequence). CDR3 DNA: TGTGCCAGCAAGTTAACTAGCGGGTACACAGATACGCAGTATTTT. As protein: CASKLTSGYTDTQYF.

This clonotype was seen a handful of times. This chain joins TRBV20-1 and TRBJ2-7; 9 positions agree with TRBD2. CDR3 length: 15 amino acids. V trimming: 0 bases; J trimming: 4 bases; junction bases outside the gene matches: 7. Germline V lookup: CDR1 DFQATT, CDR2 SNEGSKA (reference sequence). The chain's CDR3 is CSARDFGLAGYEQYF. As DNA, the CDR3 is TGCAGTGCTAGAGATTTCGGGCTAGCGGGGTACGAGCAGTACTTC.

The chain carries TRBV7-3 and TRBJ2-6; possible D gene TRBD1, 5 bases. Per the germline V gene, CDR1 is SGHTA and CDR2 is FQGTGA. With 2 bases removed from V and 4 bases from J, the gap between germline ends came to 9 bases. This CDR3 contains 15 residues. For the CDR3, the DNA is TGTGCCAGCAGCTTAGACCCAGGGGGGGCCAACGTCCTGACTTTC. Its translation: CASSLDPGGANVLTF.

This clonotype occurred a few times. The CDR3 reads CAWSEVYRDEQYF. In DNA form, the CDR3 reads TGTGCCTGGAGTGAGGTTTACCGGGACGAGCAGTACTTC. The chain links TRBV30 to TRBJ2-7; unclear D gene. V lost 1 base to trimming and J lost 5 bases, with 12 bases between them. The germline CDR1 and CDR2 sequences are GTSNPN and SVGIG (reference sequence). The CDR3 length is 13 residues.

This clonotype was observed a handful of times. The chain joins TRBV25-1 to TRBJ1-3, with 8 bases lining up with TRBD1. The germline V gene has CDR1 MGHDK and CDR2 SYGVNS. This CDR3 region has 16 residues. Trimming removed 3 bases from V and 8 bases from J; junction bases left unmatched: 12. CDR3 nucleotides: TGTGCCAGCAGTGACCGACGGACAGGGCCCGGGCACACCATATATTTT. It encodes CASSDRRTGPGHTIYF. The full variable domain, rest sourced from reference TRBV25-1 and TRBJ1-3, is EADIYQTPRYLVIGTGKKITLECSQTMGHDKMYWYQQDPGMELHLIHYSYGVNSTEKGDLSSESTVSRIRTEHFPLTLESARPSHTSQYLCASSDRRTGPGHTIYFGEGSWLTVV.

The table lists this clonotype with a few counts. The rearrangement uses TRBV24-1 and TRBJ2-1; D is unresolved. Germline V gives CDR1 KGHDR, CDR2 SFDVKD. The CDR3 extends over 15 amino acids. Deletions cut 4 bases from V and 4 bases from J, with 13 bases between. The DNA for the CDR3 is TGTGCCACCAGTGACCCGGCCACCTCGTACAATGAGCAGTTCTTC. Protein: CATSDPATSYNEQFF.

CDR3 in DNA: TGTGCCACCAGTGATCCACTATCCCCCGGGGAGCTGTTTTTT. Encoded protein: CATSDPLSPGELFF. V usage is TRBV24-1 and J usage is TRBJ2-2; D gene unclear. Germline-derived CDR1 and CDR2 are KGHDR and SFDVKD. The CDR3 totals 14 residues. Trimming left V 3 bases short and J 6 bases short, with 10 bases between.

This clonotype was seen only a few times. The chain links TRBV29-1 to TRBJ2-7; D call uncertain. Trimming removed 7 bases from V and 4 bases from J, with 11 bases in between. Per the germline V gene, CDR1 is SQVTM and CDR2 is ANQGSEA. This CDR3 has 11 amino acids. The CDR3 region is CSASFGYEQYF. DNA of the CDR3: TGCAGCGCCAGTTTCGGGTACGAGCAGTACTTC.

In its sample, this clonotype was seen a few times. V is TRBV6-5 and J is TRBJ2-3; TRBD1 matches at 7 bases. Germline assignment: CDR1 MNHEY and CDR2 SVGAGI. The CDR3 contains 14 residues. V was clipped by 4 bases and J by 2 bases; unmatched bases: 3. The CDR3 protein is CASSLTGPTDTQYF. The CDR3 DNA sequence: TGTGCCAGCAGTTTGACAGGGCCCACAGATACGCAGTATTTT.

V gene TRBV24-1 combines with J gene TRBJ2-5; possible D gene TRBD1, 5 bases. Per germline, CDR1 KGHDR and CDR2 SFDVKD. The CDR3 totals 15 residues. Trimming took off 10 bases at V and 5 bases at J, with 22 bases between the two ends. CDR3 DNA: TGTGCCACAAGCCCCTCAGGAGCAGGGTTGGAGACCCAGTACTTC. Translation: CATSPSGAGLETQYF.

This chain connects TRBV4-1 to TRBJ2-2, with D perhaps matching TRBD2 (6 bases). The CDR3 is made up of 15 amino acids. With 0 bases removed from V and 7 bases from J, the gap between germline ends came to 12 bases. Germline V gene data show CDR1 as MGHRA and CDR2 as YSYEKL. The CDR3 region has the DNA TGCGCCAGCAGCCAAGATCGTTACGGGGGCGGGGAGCTGTTTTTT. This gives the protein CASSQDRYGGGELFF.

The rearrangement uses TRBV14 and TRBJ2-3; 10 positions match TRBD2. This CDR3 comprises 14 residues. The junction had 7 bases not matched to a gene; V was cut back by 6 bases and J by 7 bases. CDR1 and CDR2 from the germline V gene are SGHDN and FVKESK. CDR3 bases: TGTGCCAGCAGAAGCGGGACTAGCGTTAATACGCAGTATTTT. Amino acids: CASRSGTSVNTQYF.